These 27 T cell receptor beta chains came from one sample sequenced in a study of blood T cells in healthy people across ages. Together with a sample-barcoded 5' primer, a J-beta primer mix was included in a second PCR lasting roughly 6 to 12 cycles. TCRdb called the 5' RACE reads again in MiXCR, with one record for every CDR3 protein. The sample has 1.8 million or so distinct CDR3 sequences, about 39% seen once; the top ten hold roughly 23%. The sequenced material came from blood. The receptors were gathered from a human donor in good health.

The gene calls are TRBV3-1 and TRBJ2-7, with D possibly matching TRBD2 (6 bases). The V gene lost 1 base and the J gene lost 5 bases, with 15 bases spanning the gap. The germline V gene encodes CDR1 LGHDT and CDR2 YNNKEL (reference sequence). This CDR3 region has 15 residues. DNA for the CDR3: TGTGCCAGCAGCCAAGCCCGAACGACTAGAAACGAGCAGTACTTC. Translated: CASSQARTTRNEQYF.

The CDR3 loop reads CASSKENYGYTF. CDR3 DNA: TGTGCCAGCAGTAAGGAAAACTATGGCTACACCTTC. The chain links TRBV6-2 or TRBV6-3 to TRBJ1-2, with D hard to call. V lost 5 bases to trimming and J lost 2 bases, with 6 bases between them. The length of the CDR3 is 12 residues. Germline V gene lookup returns CDR1 MNHEY and CDR2 SVGEGT.

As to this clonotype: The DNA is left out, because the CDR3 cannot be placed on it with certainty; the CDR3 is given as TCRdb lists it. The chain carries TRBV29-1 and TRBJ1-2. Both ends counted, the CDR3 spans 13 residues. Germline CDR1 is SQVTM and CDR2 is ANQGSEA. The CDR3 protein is CSVLGGASYGCTF.

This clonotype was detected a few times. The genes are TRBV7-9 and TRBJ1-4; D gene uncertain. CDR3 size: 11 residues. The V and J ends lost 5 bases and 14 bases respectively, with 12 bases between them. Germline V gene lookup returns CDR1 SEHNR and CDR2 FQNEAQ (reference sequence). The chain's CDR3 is CASSHGRQLFF. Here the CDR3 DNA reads TGTGCCAGCAGCCACGGACGGCAGCTGTTTTTT.

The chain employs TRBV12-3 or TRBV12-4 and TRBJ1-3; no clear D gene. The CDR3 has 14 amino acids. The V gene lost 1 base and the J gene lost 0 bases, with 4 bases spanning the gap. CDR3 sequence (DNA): TGTGCCAGCAGTTTAGTTCCCTCTGGAAACACCATATATTTT. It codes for CASSLVPSGNTIYF.

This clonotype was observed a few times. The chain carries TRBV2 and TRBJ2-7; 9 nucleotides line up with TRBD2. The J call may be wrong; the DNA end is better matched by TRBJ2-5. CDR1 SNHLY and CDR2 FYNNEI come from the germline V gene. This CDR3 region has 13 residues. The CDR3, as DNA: TGTGCCAGCAGTGGCCTAGCGGGGGAGACCCAGTACTTC. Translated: CASSGLAGETQYF.

The CDR3 reads CASSLDGANYEQYF. The CDR3, as DNA: TGTGCCAGCAGCTTAGATGGGGCAAACTACGAGCAGTACTTC. This chain uses TRBV7-2 with TRBJ2-4; D might be TRBD1 (5 bases). The assigned J gene may be wrong: the sequence end matches TRBJ2-7 better. The germline gives CDR1 SGHTA, CDR2 FQGNSA. The CDR3 covers 14 residues.

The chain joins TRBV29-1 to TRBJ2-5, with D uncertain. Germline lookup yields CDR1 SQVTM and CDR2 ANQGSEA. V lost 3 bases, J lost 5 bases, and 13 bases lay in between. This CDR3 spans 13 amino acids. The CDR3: CSVEAAPGETQYF. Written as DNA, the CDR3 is TGCAGCGTTGAGGCAGCCCCCGGGGAGACCCAGTACTTC.

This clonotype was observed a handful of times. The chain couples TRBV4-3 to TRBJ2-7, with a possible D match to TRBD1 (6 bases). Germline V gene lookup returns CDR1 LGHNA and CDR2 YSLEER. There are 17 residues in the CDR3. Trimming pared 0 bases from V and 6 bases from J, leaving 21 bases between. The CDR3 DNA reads TGCGCCAGCAGCCAAGATTCCAGTACAGGGACACTCTTCGAGCAGTACTTC. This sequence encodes CASSQDSSTGTLFEQYF.

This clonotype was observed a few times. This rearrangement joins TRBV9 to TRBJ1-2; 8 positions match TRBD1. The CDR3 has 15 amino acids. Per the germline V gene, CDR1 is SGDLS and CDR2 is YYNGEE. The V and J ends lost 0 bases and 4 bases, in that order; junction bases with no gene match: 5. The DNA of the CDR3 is TGTGCCAGCAGCGTAGGACAGGGGTGGGTCTATGGCTACACCTTC. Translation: CASSVGQGWVYGYTF.

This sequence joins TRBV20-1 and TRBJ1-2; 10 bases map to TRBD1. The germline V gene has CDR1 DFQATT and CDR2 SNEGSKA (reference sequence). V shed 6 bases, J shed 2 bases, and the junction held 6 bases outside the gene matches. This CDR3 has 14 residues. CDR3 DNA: TGCAGTGCCACGGGACAGGGGTCCAACTATGGCTACACCTTC. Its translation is CSATGQGSNYGYTF.

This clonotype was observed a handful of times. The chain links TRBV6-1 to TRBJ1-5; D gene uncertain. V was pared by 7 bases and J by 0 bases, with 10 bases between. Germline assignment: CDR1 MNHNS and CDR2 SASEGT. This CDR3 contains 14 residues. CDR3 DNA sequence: TGTGCCAGCACACGGGTGGATAGCAATCAGCCCCAGCATTTT. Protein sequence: CASTRVDSNQPQHF.

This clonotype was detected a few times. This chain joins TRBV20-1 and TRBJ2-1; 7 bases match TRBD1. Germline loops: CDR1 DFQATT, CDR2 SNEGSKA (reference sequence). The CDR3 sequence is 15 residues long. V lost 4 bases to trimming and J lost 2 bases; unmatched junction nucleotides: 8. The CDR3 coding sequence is TGCAGTGCTACTAAGGGGGCCCTAACCTACAATGAGCAGTTCTTC. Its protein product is CSATKGALTYNEQFF.

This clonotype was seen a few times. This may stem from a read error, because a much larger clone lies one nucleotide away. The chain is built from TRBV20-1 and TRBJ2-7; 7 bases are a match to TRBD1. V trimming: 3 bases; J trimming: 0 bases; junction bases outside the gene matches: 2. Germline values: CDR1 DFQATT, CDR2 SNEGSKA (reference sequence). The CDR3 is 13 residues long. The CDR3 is CSASGDSSYEQYF. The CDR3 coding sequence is TGCAGTGCTAGTGGGGACAGCTCCTACGAGCAGTACTTC.

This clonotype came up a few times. CDR3 region: CASSVTLAYEQYF. CDR3 bases: TGTGCCAGCAGCGTTACATTGGCCTACGAGCAGTACTTC. This chain uses TRBV11-1 with TRBJ2-7; the D is unclear. The CDR3 consists of 13 residues. V shed 5 bases and J shed 2 bases, with 10 bases lying between them. Germline lookup yields CDR1 SGHAT and CDR2 FQDESV (reference sequence).

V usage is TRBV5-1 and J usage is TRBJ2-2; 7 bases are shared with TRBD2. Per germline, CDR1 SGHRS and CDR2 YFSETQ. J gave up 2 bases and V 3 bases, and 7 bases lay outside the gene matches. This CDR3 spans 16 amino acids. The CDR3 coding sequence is TGCGCCAGCAGCTGGACCGGGACTACAAACACCGGGGAGCTGTTTTTT. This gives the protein CASSWTGTTNTGELFF.

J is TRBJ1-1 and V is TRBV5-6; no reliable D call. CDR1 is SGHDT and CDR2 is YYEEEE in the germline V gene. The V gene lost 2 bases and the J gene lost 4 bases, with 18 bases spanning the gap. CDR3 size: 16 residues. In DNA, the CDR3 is TGTGCCAGCAGCTTATCGGACGCTATGGGTCGCACTGAAGCTTTCTTT. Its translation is CASSLSDAMGRTEAFF.

Here the CDR3 DNA reads TGTGCCAGCAGTTACTTTGGGACAGGGGAGCTGAAGACCTGCTACGAGCAGTACTTC. Its translation: CASSYFGTGELKTCYEQYF. V usage is TRBV6-2 or TRBV6-3 and J usage is TRBJ2-7; 10 bases agree with TRBD1. In germline, CDR1 is MNHEY, CDR2 SVGEGT. The CDR3 is 19 amino acids. V lost 1 base and J lost 3; bases outside the gene matches: 15.

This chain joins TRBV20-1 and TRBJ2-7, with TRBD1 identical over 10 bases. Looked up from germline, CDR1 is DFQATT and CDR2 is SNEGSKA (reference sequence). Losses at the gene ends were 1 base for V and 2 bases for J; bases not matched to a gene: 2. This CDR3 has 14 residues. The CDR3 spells CSARGDRGTYEQYF. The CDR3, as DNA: TGCAGTGCTAGAGGGGACAGGGGTACCTACGAGCAGTACTTC.

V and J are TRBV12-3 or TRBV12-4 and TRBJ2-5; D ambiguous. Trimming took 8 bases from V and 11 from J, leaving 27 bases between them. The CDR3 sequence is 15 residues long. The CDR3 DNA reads TGTGCCAGCGGAAGGAGAGTTTTTTACCTCTACAAGCAGTACTTC. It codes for CASGRRVFYLYKQYF.

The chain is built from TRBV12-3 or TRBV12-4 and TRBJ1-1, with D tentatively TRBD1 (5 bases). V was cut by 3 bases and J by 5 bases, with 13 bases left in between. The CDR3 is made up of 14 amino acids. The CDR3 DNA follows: TGTGCCAGCAGTTTGAGCGCCGAGGGGACTGAAGCTTTCTTT. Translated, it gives CASSLSAEGTEAFF.

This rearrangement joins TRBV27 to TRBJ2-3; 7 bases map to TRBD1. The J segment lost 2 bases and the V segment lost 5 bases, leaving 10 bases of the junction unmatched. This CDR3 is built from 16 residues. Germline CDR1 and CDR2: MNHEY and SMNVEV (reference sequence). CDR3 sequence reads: CASSAPGQIFTDTQYF. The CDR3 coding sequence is TGTGCCAGCAGTGCTCCGGGACAGATCTTCACAGATACGCAGTATTTT.

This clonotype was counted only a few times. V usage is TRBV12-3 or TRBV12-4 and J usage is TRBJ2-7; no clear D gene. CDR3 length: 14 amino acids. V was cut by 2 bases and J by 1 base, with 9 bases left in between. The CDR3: CASSLNIWSYEQYF. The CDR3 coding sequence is TGTGCCAGCAGTTTAAATATATGGTCCTACGAGCAGTACTTC.

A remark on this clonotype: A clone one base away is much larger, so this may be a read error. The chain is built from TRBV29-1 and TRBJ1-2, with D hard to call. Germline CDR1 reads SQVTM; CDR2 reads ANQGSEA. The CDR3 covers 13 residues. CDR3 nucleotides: TGCAGCGTTGTAGGCAGGCCAGGCTATGGCTTCACCTTC. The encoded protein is CSVVGRPGYGFTF.

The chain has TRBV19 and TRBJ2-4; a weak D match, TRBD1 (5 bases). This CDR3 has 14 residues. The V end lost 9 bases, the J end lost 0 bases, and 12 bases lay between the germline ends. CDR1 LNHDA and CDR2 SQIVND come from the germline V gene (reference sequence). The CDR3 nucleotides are TGTGCCAGCCAAGGGGATCTAGCCAAAAACATTCAGTACTTC. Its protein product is CASQGDLAKNIQYF. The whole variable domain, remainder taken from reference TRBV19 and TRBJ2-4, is DGGITQSPKYLFRKEGQNVTLSCEQNLNHDAMYWYRQDPGQGLRLIYYSQIVNDFQKGDIAEGYSVSREKKESFPLTVTSAQKNPTAFYLCASQGDLAKNIQYFGAGTRLSVL.

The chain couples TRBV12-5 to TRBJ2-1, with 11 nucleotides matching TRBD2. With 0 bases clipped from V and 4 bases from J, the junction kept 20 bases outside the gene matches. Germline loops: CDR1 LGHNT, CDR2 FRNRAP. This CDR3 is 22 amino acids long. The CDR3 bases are TGTGCTAGTGGTTTGGTACTACCCCCAACGCAACTAGCGGGGGACCGTTACAATGAGCAGTTCTTC. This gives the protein CASGLVLPPTQLAGDRYNEQFF.

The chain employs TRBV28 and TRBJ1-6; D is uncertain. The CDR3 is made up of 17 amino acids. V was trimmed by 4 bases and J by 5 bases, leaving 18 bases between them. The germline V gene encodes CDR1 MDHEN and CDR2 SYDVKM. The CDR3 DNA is TGTGCCAGCAGTTCTACCTGGAGGGAGGGTAATAATTCACCCCTCCACTTT. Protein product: CASSSTWREGNNSPLHF.